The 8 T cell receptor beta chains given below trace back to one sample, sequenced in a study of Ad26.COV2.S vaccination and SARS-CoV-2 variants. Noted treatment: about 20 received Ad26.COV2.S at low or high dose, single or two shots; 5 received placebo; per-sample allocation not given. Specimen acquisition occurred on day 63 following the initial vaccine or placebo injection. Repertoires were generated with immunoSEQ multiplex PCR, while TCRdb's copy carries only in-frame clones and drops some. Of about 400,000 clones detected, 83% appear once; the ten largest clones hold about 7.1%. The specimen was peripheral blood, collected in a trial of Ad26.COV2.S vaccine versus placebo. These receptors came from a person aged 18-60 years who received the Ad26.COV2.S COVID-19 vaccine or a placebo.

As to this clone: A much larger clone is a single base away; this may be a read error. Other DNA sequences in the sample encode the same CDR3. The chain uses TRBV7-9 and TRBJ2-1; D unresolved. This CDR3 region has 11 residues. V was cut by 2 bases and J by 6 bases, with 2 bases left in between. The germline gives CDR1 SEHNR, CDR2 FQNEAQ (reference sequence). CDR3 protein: CASSLINEQFF. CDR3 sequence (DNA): TGTGCCAGCAGCTTAATCAATGAGCAGTTCTTC.

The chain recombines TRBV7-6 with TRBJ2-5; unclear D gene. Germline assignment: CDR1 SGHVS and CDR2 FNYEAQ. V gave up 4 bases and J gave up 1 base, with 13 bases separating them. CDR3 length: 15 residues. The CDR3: CASSSRSSVQETQYF. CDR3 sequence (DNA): TGTGCCAGCAGCTCCCGGTCTTCGGTCCAAGAGACCCAGTACTTC.

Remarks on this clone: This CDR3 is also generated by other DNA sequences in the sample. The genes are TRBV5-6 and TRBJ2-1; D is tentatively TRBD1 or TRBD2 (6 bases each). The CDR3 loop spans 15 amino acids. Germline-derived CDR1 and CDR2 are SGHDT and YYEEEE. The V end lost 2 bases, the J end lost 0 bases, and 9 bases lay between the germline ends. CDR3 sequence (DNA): TGTGCCAGCAGCTTAGGAGGGGGCTCCTACAATGAGCAGTTCTTC. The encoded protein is CASSLGGGSYNEQFF.

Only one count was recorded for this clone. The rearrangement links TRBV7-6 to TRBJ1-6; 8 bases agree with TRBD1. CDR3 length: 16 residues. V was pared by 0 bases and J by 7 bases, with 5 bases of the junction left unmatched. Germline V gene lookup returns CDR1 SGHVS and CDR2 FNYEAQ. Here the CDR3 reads CASSLASGQGNSPLHF. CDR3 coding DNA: TGTGCCAGCAGCTTAGCCTCCGGACAGGGCAATTCACCCCTCCACTTT.

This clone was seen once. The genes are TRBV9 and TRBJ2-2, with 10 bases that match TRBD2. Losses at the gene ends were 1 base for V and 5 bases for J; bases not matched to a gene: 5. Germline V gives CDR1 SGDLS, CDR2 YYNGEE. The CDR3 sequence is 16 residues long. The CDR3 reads CASSVSGGARTGELFF. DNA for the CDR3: TGTGCCAGCAGCGTAAGCGGGGGGGCACGGACCGGGGAGCTGTTTTTT.

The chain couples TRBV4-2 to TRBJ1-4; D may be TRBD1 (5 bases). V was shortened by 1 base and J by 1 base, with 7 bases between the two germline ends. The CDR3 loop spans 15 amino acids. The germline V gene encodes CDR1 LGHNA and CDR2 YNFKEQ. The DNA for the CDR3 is TGTGCCAGCAGCCAAGGGGGGTTAACTAATGAAAAACTGTTTTTT. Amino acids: CASSQGGLTNEKLFF.

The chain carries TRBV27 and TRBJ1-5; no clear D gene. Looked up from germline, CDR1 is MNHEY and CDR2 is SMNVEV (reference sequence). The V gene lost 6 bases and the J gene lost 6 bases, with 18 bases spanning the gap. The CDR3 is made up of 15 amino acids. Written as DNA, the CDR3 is TGTGCCAGCAGAGTAGCCGGGATGCCGATTCAGCCCCAGCATTTT. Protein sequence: CASRVAGMPIQPQHF.

CDR3 sequence reads: CASSETVNYGYTF. CDR3 coding DNA: TGTGCCAGCAGTGAGACAGTAAACTATGGCTACACCTTC. V is TRBV6-4 and J is TRBJ1-2, with D possibly TRBD1 on 5 matching bases. The CDR3 is made up of 13 amino acids. Germline CDR1 MRHNA, CDR2 SNTAGT. The V end was cut by 3 bases, the J end by 2 bases, with 7 bases between.